Following are 12 T cell receptor beta chains from one sample sequenced in a study of T-cell reconstitution after alpha-beta-depleted transplantation in children. Library preparation (for TCRbeta) was performed with unique molecular identifiers. TCRdb re-called the PCR reads with MiXCR, one entry per CDR3 protein. This sample has 55,000 to 90,000 distinct CDR3 sequences; 4% to 5% occur once, and the top ten carry under 20%. This specimen consisted of PBMCs, mostly from graft donor cells, obtained 180 days after TCRalphabeta/CD19-depleted stem cell transplant. The receptors originated from a boy less than two years old who had a stem cell transplant for acute myeloid leukemia, so the T cells may come from the graft donor.

In its sample, this clonotype was seen many times. The chain couples TRBV18 to TRBJ2-5, with TRBD1 matching 8 bases. V gave up 6 bases and J gave up 0 bases; unmatched junction bases: 15. Germline V CDR1 and CDR2: KGHSH, LQKENI. This CDR3 is 18 amino acids long. CDR3 sequence (DNA): TGTGCCAGCTCCCAAAACTCCGGACAGGGAAGATACCAAGAGACCCAGTACTTC. As protein: CASSQNSGQGRYQETQYF.

The V gene is TRBV19, the J gene TRBJ1-1; 9 bases align to TRBD1. V dropped 6 bases and J dropped 3; count of bases not matched to a gene: 14. This CDR3 is built from 17 residues. Per germline, CDR1 LNHDA and CDR2 SQIVND (reference sequence). DNA for the CDR3: TGTGCCAGTAGACCAATTCCCCGGGACAGGGCTGACACTGAAGCTTTCTTT. Translated, it gives CASRPIPRDRADTEAFF.

This clonotype was seen repeatedly, ten times or more. The V call is TRBV29-1, the J call TRBJ2-7, with D perhaps matching TRBD1 (5 bases). The germline V and J ends were trimmed by 4 bases and 3 bases, with 7 bases remaining between them. The germline V gene has CDR1 SQVTM and CDR2 ANQGSEA. CDR3 length: 11 residues. The CDR3 DNA is TGCAGCGTTGGACAGTACTACGAGCAGTACTTC. Protein product: CSVGQYYEQYF.

There are many counts of this clonotype. The chain carries TRBV7-9 and TRBJ2-7; no clear D. Trimming stripped 0 bases from V and 3 bases from J, with 9 bases between. The CDR3 has 14 amino acids. The V gene's germline CDR1 is SEHNR and CDR2 FQNEAQ (reference sequence). CDR3 loop: CASSLAGVDYEQYF. CDR3 bases: TGTGCCAGCAGCTTAGCTGGGGTCGACTACGAGCAGTACTTC. Full variable domain (rest looked up from reference TRBV7-9 and TRBJ2-7): DTGVSQNPRHKITKRGQNVTFRCDPISEHNRLYWYRQTLGQGPEFLTYFQNEAQLEKSRLLSDRFSAERPKGSFSTLEIQRTEQGDSAMYLCASSLAGVDYEQYFGPGTRLTVT.

This clonotype was detected ten times or more. J is TRBJ2-2 and V is TRBV11-2; D possibly corresponds to TRBD1 (6 bases). Germline assignment: CDR1 SGHAT and CDR2 FQNNGV. This CDR3 contains 16 residues. Trimming left V 6 bases short and J 0 bases short, with 14 bases between. CDR3 coding DNA: TGTGCCAGCAGACCCTTGACAGGCACGAACACCGGGGAGCTGTTTTTT. Amino acid sequence: CASRPLTGTNTGELFF.

In this sample, this clonotype turned up many times. The genes are TRBV5-1 and TRBJ2-1, with D uncertain. The CDR3 loop spans 15 amino acids. Between the trimmed V and J ends, which lost 0 bases and 0 bases, there was a span of 7 bases. Germline lookup yields CDR1 SGHRS and CDR2 YFSETQ. The CDR3 spells CASSLGVSSYNEQFF. The CDR3 DNA sequence: TGCGCCAGCAGCTTGGGGGTTAGCTCCTACAATGAGCAGTTCTTC.

The table lists this clonotype with many counts. The chain is built from TRBV13 and TRBJ2-3; D uncertain. V was trimmed by 5 bases and J by 7 bases, leaving 16 bases between them. From germline, CDR1 is PRHDT and CDR2 FYEKMQ (reference sequence). This CDR3 contains 14 residues. CDR3 DNA sequence: TGTGCCAGCAGCCAACCACCCCCTTCGTATACGCAGTATTTT. Its protein product is CASSQPPPSYTQYF.

In its sample, this clonotype was seen many times. This rearrangement joins TRBV5-4 to TRBJ2-7; 7 bases are shared with TRBD1. Germline assignment: CDR1 SGHNT and CDR2 YYREEE (reference sequence). V gave up 4 bases and J gave up 0 bases; unmatched junction bases: 4. There are 14 residues in the CDR3. The CDR3 loop is CASSRTGHSYEQYF. DNA for the CDR3: TGTGCCAGCAGCCGGACAGGACACTCCTACGAGCAGTACTTC.

This clonotype was picked up many times. This sequence joins TRBV7-8 and TRBJ2-7, with D uncertain. The CDR3 is 14 residues long. The ends were cut back, 5 bases at V and 1 base at J, with 12 bases in the middle. Germline lookup yields CDR1 SGHVS and CDR2 FQNEAQ. This chain's CDR3 is CASSPSHGSYEQYF. CDR3 DNA: TGTGCCAGCAGCCCCTCTCACGGTTCCTACGAGCAGTACTTC. Combining the CDR3 with reference TRBV7-8 and TRBJ2-7 gives the whole variable domain GAGVSQSPRYKVAKRGQDVALRCDPISGHVSLFWYQQALGQGPEFLTYFQNEAQLDKSGLPSDRFFAERPEGSVSTLKIQRTQQEDSAVYLCASSPSHGSYEQYFGPGTRLTVT.

This clonotype was seen repeatedly, ten times or more. The chain uses TRBV5-5 and TRBJ2-5; the D is unclear. This CDR3 is built from 12 residues. V lost 0 bases and J 6 bases, leaving 6 bases between the germline ends. Looked up from germline, CDR1 is SGHKS and CDR2 is YYEKEE (reference sequence). CDR3 bases: TGTGCCAGCAGCTTGGTATTGAAGACCCAGTACTTC. Its protein is CASSLVLKTQYF.

There are many counts of this clonotype. The rearrangement uses TRBV6-1 and TRBJ2-7; 9 nucleotides agree with TRBD2. This CDR3 spans 15 amino acids. CDR1 is MNHNS, CDR2 SASEGT, per germline. With V trimmed by 8 bases and J by 0 bases, 8 bases remained unmatched. The CDR3 here is CASERGRGGSYEQYF. In DNA, the CDR3 is TGTGCCAGCGAAAGGGGGCGGGGGGGCTCCTACGAGCAGTACTTC.

In its sample, this clonotype was seen many times. V is TRBV10-3 and J is TRBJ1-1; D might be TRBD1 (5 bases). Trimming stripped 0 bases from V and 10 bases from J, with 15 bases between. Germline-derived CDR1 and CDR2 are ENHRY and SYGVKD. CDR3 size: 14 residues. CDR3 sequence reads: CAISESIIRRGAFF. The CDR3 DNA reads as TGTGCCATCAGTGAGTCAATCATTAGGAGGGGAGCTTTCTTT.